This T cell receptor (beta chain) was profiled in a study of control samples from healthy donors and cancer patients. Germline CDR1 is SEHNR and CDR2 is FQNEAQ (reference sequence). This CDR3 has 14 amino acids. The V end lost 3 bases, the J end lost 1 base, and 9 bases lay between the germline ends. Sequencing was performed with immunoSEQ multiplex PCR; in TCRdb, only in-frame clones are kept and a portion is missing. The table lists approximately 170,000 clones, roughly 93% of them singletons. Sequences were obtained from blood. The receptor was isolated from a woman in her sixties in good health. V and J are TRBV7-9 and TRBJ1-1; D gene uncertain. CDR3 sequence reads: CASSLGLANTEAFF. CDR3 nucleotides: TGTGCCAGCAGCTTGGGTTTGGCGAACACTGAAGCTTTCTTT.